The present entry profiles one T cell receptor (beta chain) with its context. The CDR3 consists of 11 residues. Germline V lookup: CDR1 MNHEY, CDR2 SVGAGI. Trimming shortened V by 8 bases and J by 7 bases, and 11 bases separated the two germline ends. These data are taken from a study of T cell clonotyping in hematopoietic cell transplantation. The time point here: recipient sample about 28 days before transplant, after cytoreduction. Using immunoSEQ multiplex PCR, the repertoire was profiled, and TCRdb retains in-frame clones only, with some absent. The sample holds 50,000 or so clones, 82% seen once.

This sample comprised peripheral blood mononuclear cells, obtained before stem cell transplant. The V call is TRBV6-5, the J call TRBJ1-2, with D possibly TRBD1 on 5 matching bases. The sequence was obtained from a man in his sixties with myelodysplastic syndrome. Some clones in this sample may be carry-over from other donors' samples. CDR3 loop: CASRGVGGYTF. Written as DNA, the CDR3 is TGTGCCAGCCGAGGGGTCGGTGGCTACACCTTC.